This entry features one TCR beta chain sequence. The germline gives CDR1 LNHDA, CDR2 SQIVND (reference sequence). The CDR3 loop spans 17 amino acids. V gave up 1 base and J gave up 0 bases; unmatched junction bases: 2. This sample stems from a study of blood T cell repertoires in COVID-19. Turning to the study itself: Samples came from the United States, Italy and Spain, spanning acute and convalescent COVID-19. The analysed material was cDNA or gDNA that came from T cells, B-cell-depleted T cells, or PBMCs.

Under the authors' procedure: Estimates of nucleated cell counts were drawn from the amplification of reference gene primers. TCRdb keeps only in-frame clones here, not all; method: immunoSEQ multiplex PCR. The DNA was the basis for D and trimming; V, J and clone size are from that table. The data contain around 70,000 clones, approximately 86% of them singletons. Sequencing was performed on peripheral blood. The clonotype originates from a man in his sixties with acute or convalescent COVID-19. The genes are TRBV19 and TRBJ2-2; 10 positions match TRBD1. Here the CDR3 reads CASSIGQGAPNTGELFF. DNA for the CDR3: TGTGCCAGTAGTATAGGACAGGGGGCGCCGAACACCGGGGAGCTGTTTTTT.